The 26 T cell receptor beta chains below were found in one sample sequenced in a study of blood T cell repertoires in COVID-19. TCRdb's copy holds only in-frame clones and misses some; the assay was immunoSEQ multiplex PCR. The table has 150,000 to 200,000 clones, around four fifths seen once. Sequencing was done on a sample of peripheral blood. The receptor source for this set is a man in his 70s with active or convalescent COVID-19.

The CDR3 region has the DNA TGTGCCTGGAAAGGGGACAGGTATCAGCCCCAGCATTTT. It is translated as CAWKGDRYQPQHF. The V gene is TRBV30, the J gene TRBJ1-5; 8 bases map to TRBD1. J lost 5 bases, V lost 4 bases, and 4 bases had no gene match. Germline V gene data show CDR1 as GTSNPN and CDR2 as SVGIG (reference sequence). The CDR3 length is 13 residues.

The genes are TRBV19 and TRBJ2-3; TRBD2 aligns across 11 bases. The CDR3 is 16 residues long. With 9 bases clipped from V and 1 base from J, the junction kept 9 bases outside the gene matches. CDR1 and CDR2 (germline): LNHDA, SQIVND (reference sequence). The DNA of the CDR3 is TGTGCCAGCGCGGAGGGTAGCGGGGGGGGCACAGATACGCAGTATTTT. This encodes CASAEGSGGGTDTQYF.

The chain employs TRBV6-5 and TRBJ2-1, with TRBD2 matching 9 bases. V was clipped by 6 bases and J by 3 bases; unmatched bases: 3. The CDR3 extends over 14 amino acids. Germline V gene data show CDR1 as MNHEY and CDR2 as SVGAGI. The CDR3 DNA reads TGTGCCAGCAGCGAGCGGGGGGACTACAATGAGCAGTTCTTC. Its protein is CASSERGDYNEQFF.

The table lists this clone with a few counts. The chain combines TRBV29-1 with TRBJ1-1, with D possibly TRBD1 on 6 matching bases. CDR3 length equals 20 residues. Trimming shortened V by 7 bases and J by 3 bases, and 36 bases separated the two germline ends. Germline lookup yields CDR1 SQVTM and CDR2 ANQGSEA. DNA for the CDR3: TGCAGCGCCGATAACAGGGTAGGACCAAGTACGGCGGCCGCGGACACTGAAGCTTTCTTT. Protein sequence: CSADNRVGPSTAAADTEAFF. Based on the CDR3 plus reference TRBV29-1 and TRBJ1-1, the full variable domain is SAVISQKPSRDICQRGTSLTIQCQVDSQVTMMFWYRQQPGQSLTLIATANQGSEATYESGFVIDKFPISRPNLTFSTLTVSNMSPEDSSIYLCSADNRVGPSTAAADTEAFFGQGTRLTVV.

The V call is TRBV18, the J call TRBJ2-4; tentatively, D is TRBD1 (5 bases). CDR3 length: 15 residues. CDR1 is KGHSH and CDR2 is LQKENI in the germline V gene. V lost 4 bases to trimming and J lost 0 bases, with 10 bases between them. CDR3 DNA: TGTGCCAGCTCACAGGGCAGGGCAGCCAAAAACATTCAGTACTTC. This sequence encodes CASSQGRAAKNIQYF. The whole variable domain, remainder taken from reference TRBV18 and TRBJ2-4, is NAGVMQNPRHLVRRRGQEARLRCSPMKGHSHVYWYRQLPEEGLKFMVYLQKENIIDESGMPKERFSAEFPKEGPSILRIQQVVRGDSAAYFCASSQGRAAKNIQYFGAGTRLSVL.

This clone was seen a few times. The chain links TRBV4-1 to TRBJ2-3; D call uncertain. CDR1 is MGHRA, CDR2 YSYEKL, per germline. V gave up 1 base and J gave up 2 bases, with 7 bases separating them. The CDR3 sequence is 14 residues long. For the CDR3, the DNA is TGCGCCAGCAGCCAAGGATACAACACAGATACGCAGTATTTT. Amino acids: CASSQGYNTDTQYF.

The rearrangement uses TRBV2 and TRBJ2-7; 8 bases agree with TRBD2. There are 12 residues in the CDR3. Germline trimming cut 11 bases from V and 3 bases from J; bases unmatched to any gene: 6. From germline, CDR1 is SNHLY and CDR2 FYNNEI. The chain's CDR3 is CAGSGTSYEQYF. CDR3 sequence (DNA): TGTGCCGGTAGCGGGACAAGCTACGAGCAGTACTTC.

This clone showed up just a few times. CDR3 in DNA: TGCGCCAGCAGCCAAGCGGGACAGGGGGTAGATACGCAGTATTTT. Its protein is CASSQAGQGVDTQYF. The chain employs TRBV4-3 and TRBJ2-3, with 11 bases aligning to TRBD1. Germline V gene data show CDR1 as LGHNA and CDR2 as YSLEER. CDR3 length equals 15 residues. V lost 1 base to trimming and J lost 5 bases; unmatched junction nucleotides: 2.

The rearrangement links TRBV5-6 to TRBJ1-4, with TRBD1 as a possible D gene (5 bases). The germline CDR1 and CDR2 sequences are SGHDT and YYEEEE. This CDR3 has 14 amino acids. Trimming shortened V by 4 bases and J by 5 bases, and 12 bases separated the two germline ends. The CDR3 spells CASSRGAGNEKLFF. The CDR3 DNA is TGTGCCAGCAGCCGAGGTGCAGGGAATGAAAAACTGTTTTTT.

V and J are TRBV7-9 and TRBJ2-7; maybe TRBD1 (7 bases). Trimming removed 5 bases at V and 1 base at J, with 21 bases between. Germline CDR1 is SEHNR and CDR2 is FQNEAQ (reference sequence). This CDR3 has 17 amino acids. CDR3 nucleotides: TGTGCCAGCAGCCGGGGCCCTCAGGGGGGAGATTCCTACGAGCAGTACTTC. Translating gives CASSRGPQGGDSYEQYF.

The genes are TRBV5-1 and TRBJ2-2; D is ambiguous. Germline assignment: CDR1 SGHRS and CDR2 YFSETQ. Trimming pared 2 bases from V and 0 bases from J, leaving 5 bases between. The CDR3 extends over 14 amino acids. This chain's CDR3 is CASSLLTNTGELFF. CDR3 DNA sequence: TGCGCCAGCAGCTTACTCACGAACACCGGGGAGCTGTTTTTT.

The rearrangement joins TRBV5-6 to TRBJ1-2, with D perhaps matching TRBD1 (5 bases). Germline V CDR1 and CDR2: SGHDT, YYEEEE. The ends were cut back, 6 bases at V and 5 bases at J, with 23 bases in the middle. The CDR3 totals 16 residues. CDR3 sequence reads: CASTGRPGRRVYGYTF. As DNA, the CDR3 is TGTGCCAGCACCGGTAGGCCAGGGAGGAGGGTTTATGGCTACACCTTC. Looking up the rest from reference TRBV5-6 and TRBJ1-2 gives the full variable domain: DAGVTQSPTHLIKTRGQQVTLRCSPKSGHDTVSWYQQALGQGPQFIFQYYEEEERQRGNFPDRFSGHQFPNYSSELNVNALLLGDSALYLCASTGRPGRRVYGYTFGSGTRLTVV.

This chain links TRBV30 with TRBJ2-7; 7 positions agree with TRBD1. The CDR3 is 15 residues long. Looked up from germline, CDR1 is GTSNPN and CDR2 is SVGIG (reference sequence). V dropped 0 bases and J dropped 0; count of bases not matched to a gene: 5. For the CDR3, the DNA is TGTGCCTGGAGTGTGGGGCAGGGGGTCTCCTACGAGCAGTACTTC. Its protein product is CAWSVGQGVSYEQYF.

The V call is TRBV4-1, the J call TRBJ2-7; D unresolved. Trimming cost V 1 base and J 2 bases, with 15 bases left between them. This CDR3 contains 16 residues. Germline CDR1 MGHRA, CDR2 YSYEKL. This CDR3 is CASSQGQTVETYEQYF. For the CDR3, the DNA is TGCGCCAGCAGCCAAGGCCAAACGGTGGAGACCTACGAGCAGTACTTC.

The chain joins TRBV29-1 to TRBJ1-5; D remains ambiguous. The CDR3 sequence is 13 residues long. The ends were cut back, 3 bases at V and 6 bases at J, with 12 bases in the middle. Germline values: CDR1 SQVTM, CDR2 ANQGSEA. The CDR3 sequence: CSVETGVGQPQHF. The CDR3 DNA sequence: TGCAGCGTTGAGACGGGTGTAGGTCAGCCCCAGCATTTT.

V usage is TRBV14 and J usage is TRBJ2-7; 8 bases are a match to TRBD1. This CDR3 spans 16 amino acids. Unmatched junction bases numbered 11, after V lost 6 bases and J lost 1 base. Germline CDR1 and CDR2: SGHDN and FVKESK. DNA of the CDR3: TGTGCCAGCAGTCTACTCAAAGGACAGGGATCCTACGAGCAGTACTTC. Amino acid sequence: CASSLLKGQGSYEQYF.

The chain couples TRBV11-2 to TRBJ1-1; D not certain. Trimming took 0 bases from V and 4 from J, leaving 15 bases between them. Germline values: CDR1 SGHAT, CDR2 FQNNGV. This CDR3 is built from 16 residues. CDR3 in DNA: TGTGCCAGCAGCTTAGATCCTTCGAGAGGTATCACTGAAGCTTTCTTT. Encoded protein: CASSLDPSRGITEAFF.

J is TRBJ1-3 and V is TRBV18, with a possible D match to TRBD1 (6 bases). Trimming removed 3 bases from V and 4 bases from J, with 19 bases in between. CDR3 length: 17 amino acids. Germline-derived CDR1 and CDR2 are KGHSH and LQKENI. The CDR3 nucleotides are TGTGCCAGCTCACCTCAGGACTCCGGGACAAACGGAAACACCATATATTTT. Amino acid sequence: CASSPQDSGTNGNTIYF.

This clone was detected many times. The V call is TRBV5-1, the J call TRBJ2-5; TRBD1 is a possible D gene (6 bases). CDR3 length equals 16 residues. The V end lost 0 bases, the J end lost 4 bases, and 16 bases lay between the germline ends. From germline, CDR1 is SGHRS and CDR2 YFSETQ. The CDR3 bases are TGCGCCAGCAGCTTGGGGAGTGTCAGGGGAACAGAGACCCAGTACTTC. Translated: CASSLGSVRGTETQYF.

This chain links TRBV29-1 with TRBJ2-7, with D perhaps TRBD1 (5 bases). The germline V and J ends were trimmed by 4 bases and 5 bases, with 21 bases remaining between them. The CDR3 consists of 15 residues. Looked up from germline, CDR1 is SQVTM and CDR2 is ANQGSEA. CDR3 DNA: TGCAGCGTTGCTTTAATAAATGGACATCTGAACGAGCAGTACTTC. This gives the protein CSVALINGHLNEQYF.

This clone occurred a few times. CDR3 in amino acids: CASSPLSPTGEAFF. CDR3 bases: TGCGCCAGCAGCCCCCTTAGTCCAACGGGTGAAGCTTTCTTT. J is TRBJ1-1 and V is TRBV5-1; D call uncertain. Germline V gene sequence: CDR1 SGHRS, CDR2 YFSETQ. This CDR3 is 14 amino acids long. Trimming shortened V by 4 bases and J by 7 bases, and 17 bases separated the two germline ends.

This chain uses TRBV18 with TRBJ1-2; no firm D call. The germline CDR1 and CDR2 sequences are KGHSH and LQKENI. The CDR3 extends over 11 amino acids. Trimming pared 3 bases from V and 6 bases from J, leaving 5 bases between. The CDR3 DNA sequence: TGTGCCAGCTCACCGGGAGATGGCTACACCTTC. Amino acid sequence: CASSPGDGYTF. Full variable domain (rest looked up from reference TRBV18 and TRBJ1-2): NAGVMQNPRHLVRRRGQEARLRCSPMKGHSHVYWYRQLPEEGLKFMVYLQKENIIDESGMPKERFSAEFPKEGPSILRIQQVVRGDSAAYFCASSPGDGYTFGSGTRLTVV.

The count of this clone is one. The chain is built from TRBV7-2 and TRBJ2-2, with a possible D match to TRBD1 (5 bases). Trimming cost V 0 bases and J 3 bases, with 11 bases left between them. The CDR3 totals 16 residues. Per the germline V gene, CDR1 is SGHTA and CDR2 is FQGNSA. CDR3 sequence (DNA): TGTGCCAGCAGCTTAGCGCCTGACAGCTACACCGGGGAGCTGTTTTTT. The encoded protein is CASSLAPDSYTGELFF.

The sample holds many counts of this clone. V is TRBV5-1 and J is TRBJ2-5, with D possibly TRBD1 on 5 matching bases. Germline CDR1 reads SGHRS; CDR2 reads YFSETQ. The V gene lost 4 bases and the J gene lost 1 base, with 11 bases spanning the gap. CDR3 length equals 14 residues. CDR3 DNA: TGCGCCAGCAGCCGAACAGGCCTCCAAGAGACCCAGTACTTC. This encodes CASSRTGLQETQYF.

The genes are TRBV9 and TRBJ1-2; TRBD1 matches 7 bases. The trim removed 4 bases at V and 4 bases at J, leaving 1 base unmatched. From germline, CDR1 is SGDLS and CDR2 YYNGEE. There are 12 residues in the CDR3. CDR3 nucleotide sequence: TGTGCCAGCAGCCGGGACAGCTATGGCTACACCTTC. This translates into CASSRDSYGYTF.

The CDR3 nucleotides read TGTGCCAGCAGCTTGGGACTGAGCTCTGGAAACACCATATATTTT. Amino acids: CASSLGLSSGNTIYF. This chain joins TRBV5-6 and TRBJ1-3; D gene uncertain. Trimming removed 0 bases from V and 0 bases from J, with 7 bases in between. The CDR3 loop spans 15 amino acids. CDR1 SGHDT and CDR2 YYEEEE come from the germline V gene. The full variable domain, with the rest looked up from reference TRBV5-6 and TRBJ1-3, is DAGVTQSPTHLIKTRGQQVTLRCSPKSGHDTVSWYQQALGQGPQFIFQYYEEEERQRGNFPDRFSGHQFPNYSSELNVNALLLGDSALYLCASSLGLSSGNTIYFGEGSWLTVV.